The rows below give T cell receptor beta chains drawn from one sample of a study of T cells in Graves' hyperthyroidism and ophthalmopathy. TCRdb passed the multiplex PCR reads through MiXCR, listing each CDR3 protein once. Of hundreds of thousands of distinct CDR3 sequences listed, around a quarter were seen once; the top ten hold 11%. Sequencing was done on a sample of blood. These receptors were taken from a woman aged 30 to 39 with Graves' ophthalmopathy. CDR3s include the opening cysteine and the closing phenylalanine or tryptophan. D genes are given only for firm matches. Clone size is not always given. Where it is, it says once, few, many or a class for expanded clones.

J: TRBJ2-7; size: .; V: TRBV4-1; D: .; CDR3: CASSQGWSESYEQYF; DNA: TGCGCCAGCAGCCAAGGGTGGTCCGAATCCTACGAGCAGTACTTC
J: TRBJ1-1; size: many; V: TRBV7-3; D: TRBD1; CDR3: CASSPGPDRGTEAFF; DNA: TGTGCCAGCAGCCCCGGGCCCGACAGGGGCACTGAAGCTTTCTTT
J: TRBJ1-5; size: .; V: TRBV6-2/TRBV6-3; D: .; CDR3: CASDTGRKLGNQPQHF; DNA: TGTGCCAGCGACACAGGGCGGAAATTGGGCAATCAGCCCCAGCATTTT
J: TRBJ1-2; size: many; V: TRBV12-3/TRBV12-4; D: TRBD1; CDR3: CASSLDRGYGGYGYTF; DNA: TGTGCCAGCAGTTTAGACAGGGGCTACGGAGGGTATGGCTACACCTTC
J: TRBJ2-7; size: many; V: TRBV6-5; D: .; CDR3: CASTRGITGEQYF; DNA: TGTGCCAGCACCCGAGGTATTACGGGCGAGCAGTACTTC
J: TRBJ2-7; size: many; V: TRBV28; D: TRBD1; CDR3: CASSIPGQGFSYEQYF; DNA: TGTGCCAGCAGTATACCGGGACAGGGCTTTTCCTACGAGCAGTACTTC
J: TRBJ1-1; size: .; V: TRBV6-5; D: .; CDR3: CASSYAGLLNTEAFF; DNA: TGTGCCAGCAGTTACGCCGGACTTCTGAACACTGAAGCTTTCTTT
J: TRBJ1-5; size: many; V: TRBV30; D: .; CDR3: CAWSLARGRNQPQHF; DNA: TGTGCCTGGAGTCTTGCCCGGGGACGCAATCAGCCCCAGCATTTT
J: TRBJ1-6; size: .; V: TRBV2; D: TRBD1; CDR3: CASRIQGPSGSPLHF; DNA: TGTGCCAGCAGGATACAGGGGCCTTCCGGTTCACCCCTCCACTTT
J: TRBJ2-7; size: many; V: TRBV3-1; D: TRBD1; CDR3: CASSNDRGYRWEQYF; DNA: TGTGCCAGCAGTAACGACAGGGGATACCGCTGGGAGCAGTACTTC
J: TRBJ2-5; size: many; V: TRBV12-3/TRBV12-4; D: TRBD2; CDR3: CASSETSGGRRETQYF; DNA: TGTGCCAGCAGTGAGACTAGCGGGGGCCGGAGGGAGACCCAGTACTTC
J: TRBJ2-7; size: few; V: TRBV14; D: .; CDR3: CASSQDVELTYEQYF; DNA: TGTGCCAGCAGCCAAGATGTAGAGCTGACCTACGAGCAGTACTTC
J: TRBJ1-1; size: .; V: TRBV20-1; D: .; CDR3: CSARDRGRNTEAFF; DNA: TGCAGTGCTAGAGACAGGGGCAGGAACACTGAAGCTTTCTTT
J: TRBJ2-7; size: .; V: TRBV11-1; D: .; CDR3: CASSSISAGEQYF; DNA: TGTGCCAGCAGTTCAATCTCAGCAGGAGAGCAGTACTTC
J: TRBJ2-1; size: many; V: TRBV6-5; D: .; CDR3: CASSYGSGTHNEQFF; DNA: TGTGCCAGCAGTTATGGATCGGGCACACACAATGAGCAGTTCTTC
J: TRBJ2-5; size: .; V: TRBV5-1; D: .; CDR3: CASSLGNGGETQYF; DNA: TGCGCCAGCAGCTTGGGGAACGGGGGAGAGACCCAGTACTTC
J: TRBJ1-1; size: many; V: TRBV28; D: .; CDR3: CASSLLFEAFF; DNA: TGTGCCAGCAGTTTACTCTTCGAAGCTTTCTTT
J: TRBJ2-5; size: many; V: TRBV7-3; D: .; CDR3: CASSPKYQETQYF; DNA: TGTGCCAGCAGCCCAAAGTACCAAGAGACCCAGTACTTC
J: TRBJ2-7; size: many; V: TRBV7-6; D: TRBD1; CDR3: CASSDRDAYEQYF; DNA: TGTGCCAGCAGCGACAGGGACGCCTACGAGCAGTACTTC
J: TRBJ2-7; size: once; V: TRBV5-1; D: .; CDR3: CASSLGIGGPLTHEQYF; DNA: TGCGCCAGCAGCTTGGGAATCGGGGGGCCCTTAACCCACGAGCAGTACTTC
J: TRBJ1-1; size: many; V: TRBV5-1; D: .; CDR3: CASSFLGTRMNTEAFF; DNA: TGCGCCAGCAGCTTCTTGGGGACAAGAATGAACACTGAAGCTTTCTTT
J: TRBJ1-1; size: few; V: TRBV12-3/TRBV12-4; D: TRBD1; CDR3: CASRPRGANTEAFF; DNA: TGTGCCAGCAGGCCCAGGGGGGCGAACACTGAAGCTTTCTTT
J: TRBJ1-6; size: .; V: TRBV27; D: .; CDR3: CASSLGHQVASPLHF; DNA: TGTGCCAGCAGTCTGGGACATCAGGTGGCTTCACCCCTCCACTTT
J: TRBJ2-5; size: many; V: TRBV12-3/TRBV12-4; D: .; CDR3: CASSRGRTSQETQYF; DNA: TGTGCCAGCAGTAGGGGGAGGACAAGTCAAGAGACCCAGTACTTC
J: TRBJ1-3; size: many; V: TRBV6-5; D: TRBD1; CDR3: CASSYSGQGAGNTIYF; DNA: TGTGCCAGCAGTTACTCGGGACAGGGGGCTGGAAACACCATATATTTT
J: TRBJ2-7; size: many; V: TRBV6-2/TRBV6-3; D: .; CDR3: CASSYAVLDGQYF; DNA: TGTGCCAGCAGTTATGCGGTTTTGGATGGGCAGTACTTC
J: TRBJ2-7; size: many; V: TRBV24-1; D: TRBD2; CDR3: CATSGPSGLAGGSSYEQYF; DNA: TGTGCCACCAGTGGACCCTCAGGACTAGCGGGGGGAAGCTCCTACGAGCAGTACTTC
J: TRBJ2-7; size: many; V: TRBV27; D: TRBD1; CDR3: CASSLSIGDRGAFEQYF; DNA: TGTGCCAGCAGTTTATCGATCGGGGACAGGGGGGCATTCGAGCAGTACTTC
J: TRBJ2-7; size: few; V: TRBV7-2; D: TRBD1; CDR3: CASSAGTGIYEQYF; DNA: TGTGCCAGCAGCGCCGGGACAGGAATATACGAGCAGTACTTC
J: TRBJ1-1; size: many; V: TRBV2; D: TRBD1; CDR3: CASGDQGDTEAFF; DNA: TGTGCCAGCGGTGACCAGGGGGACACTGAAGCTTTCTTT
J: TRBJ1-5; size: .; V: TRBV30; D: .; CDR3: CAWSAGSQPQHF; DNA: TGTGCCTGGAGCGCAGGGAGTCAGCCCCAGCATTTT
J: TRBJ2-5; size: many; V: TRBV18; D: TRBD1; CDR3: CASSTLTGRRETQYF; DNA: TGTGCCAGCTCAACCCTGACAGGGCGCCGGGAGACCCAGTACTTC
J: TRBJ1-5; size: many; V: TRBV6-5; D: TRBD1; CDR3: CASSYPQGSNQPQHF; DNA: TGTGCCAGCAGTTACCCACAGGGGAGCAATCAGCCCCAGCATTTT
J: TRBJ1-1; size: many; V: TRBV12-3/TRBV12-4; D: .; CDR3: CASRPVKMNTEAFF; DNA: TGTGCCAGCAGACCCGTTAAAATGAACACTGAAGCTTTCTTT
J: TRBJ1-1; size: many; V: TRBV5-1; D: TRBD1; CDR3: CASGDRESGNTEAFF; DNA: TGCGCCAGCGGTGACAGGGAGAGTGGAAACACTGAAGCTTTCTTT
J: TRBJ2-4; size: .; V: TRBV7-9; D: .; CDR3: CASSHLRLAKNIQYF; DNA: TGTGCCAGCAGCCACCTTAGACTAGCCAAAAACATTCAGTACTTC
J: TRBJ1-2; size: .; V: TRBV29-1; D: .; CDR3: CSVDDRSFYGYTF; DNA: TGCAGCGTGGACGACAGGTCGTTCTATGGCTACACCTTC
J: TRBJ1-5; size: many; V: TRBV2; D: TRBD1; CDR3: CASSNRGGNQPQHF; DNA: TGTGCCAGCAGCAACAGGGGAGGCAATCAGCCCCAGCATTTT
J: TRBJ2-5; size: few; V: TRBV12-3/TRBV12-4; D: .; CDR3: CASSSGHTQETQYF; DNA: TGTGCCAGCAGTTCCGGACATACCCAAGAGACCCAGTACTTC
J: TRBJ1-2; size: .; V: TRBV20-1; D: .; CDR3: CNARDRKLTTSHNYGYTF; DNA: TGCAATGCTAGAGATCGAAAGCTTACGACCTCCCATAACTATGGCTACACCTTC